This T cell receptor (beta chain) was recorded in a study of T cells after posttransplantation cyclophosphamide. This clone has at least ten counts. Its target is not known. Germline lookup yields CDR1 MDHEN and CDR2 SYDVKM. The CDR3 contains 16 residues. Trimming cost V 2 bases and J 9 bases; bases outside gene matches: 8. General study points: Recipient CMV seropositivity and CMV reactivation strongly tracked TRB clonality.

The data were produced by immunoSEQ multiplex PCR, yet TCRdb's version contains in-frame clones alone and is incomplete. The sample holds about 40,000 clones, and no clone turns up only once. The TCR was taken from a young man in good health and a related stem cell transplant donor. The sequenced sample consisted of PBMCs. The chain employs TRBV28 and TRBJ1-4, with TRBD1 matching 11 bases. In DNA, the CDR3 is TGTGCCAGCAGTTTAGTAGGACAGGGGGCGAATCAAAAACTGTTTTTT. This translates into CASSLVGQGANQKLFF. Variable domain in full (rest from reference TRBV28 and TRBJ1-4): DVKVTQSSRYLVKRTGEKVFLECVQDMDHENMFWYRQDPGLGLRLIYFSYDVKMKEKGDIPEGYSVSREKKERFSLILESASTNQTSMYLCASSLVGQGANQKLFFGSGTQLSVL.